This TCR beta chain was identified in a study of identical twins. Overall study results and limits: Twin pairs' shared out-of-frame alpha sequences were enriched in low generation probability.

CDR1 and CDR2 from the germline V gene are SGHRS and YFSETQ. Trimming removed 0 bases from V and 0 bases from J, with 18 bases in between. There are 18 residues in the CDR3. This clonotype occurred a few times. The antigen remains undetermined. TCRdb recomputed calls from the 5' RACE reads with MiXCR, one row per CDR3 protein. The data contain 600,000 to 700,000 distinct CDR3 sequences, roughly 20% of them singletons. This same sample was also taken into another study, of T cells expressing NK-cell markers. That work adds: Sorting was restricted to alpha-beta TCR T cells by an anti-gamma-delta TCR antibody in several experiments.

The chain uses TRBV5-1 and TRBJ1-2; unclear D gene. This sequence was found in a woman younger than 35 in good health. Sample: PBMCs. CDR3 residues: CASSLGSGLRRPNYGYTF. CDR3 DNA sequence: TGCGCCAGCAGCTTGGGTTCCGGGCTAAGGAGGCCTAACTATGGCTACACCTTC.